This T cell receptor (beta chain) was sequenced in a study of shared clonotypes between healthy human individuals. Both subsets, CD45RA+ naive and CD45RA-negative memory, were split from the CD4+ cells. The genomic DNA of each subset was split evenly across several immunoSEQ plates. Sequencing was performed with immunoSEQ multiplex PCR; in TCRdb, only in-frame clones are kept and a portion is missing. The sample has some 1 million clones, about 80% seen once; the top ten hold approximately 1.5%. The source is a young man in good health. The sample consisted of memory CD4+ T cells sorted from blood. Noted subset: CD45RA-negative fraction.

CDR3 bases: TGTGCCAGCAGCTTAGTGTTAGCGGGAGGGTTACCTCCCATTCAGTACTTC. Residues: CASSLVLAGGLPPIQYF. The chain is built from TRBV7-8 and TRBJ2-4; 11 bases fit TRBD2. The CDR3 length is 17 residues. Per germline, CDR1 SGHVS and CDR2 FQNEAQ. The junction had 11 bases not matched to a gene; V was cut back by 1 base and J by 9 bases.